Here is one T cell receptor (beta chain) with its context. Its antigen remains unidentified. The data originate from a study of T cell responses to AZD1222 COVID-19 vaccine. The study's findings and limits: With two AZD1222 doses given, Spike-specific TCR breadth and depth both rose. Sampling captured repertoires only after the peak T cell response. Nearly half of spike-specific TCRs reportedly go after variant regions that carry no mutations.

Second-dose intervals near 4 or 12 weeks were combined. Clones were read by immunoSEQ multiplex PCR, and TCRdb kept only the in-frame ones, dropping some. Found here are fewer than 100,000 clones, 87% of them singletons; the top ten hold around a tenth. The germline V gene has CDR1 SGHVS and CDR2 FNYEAQ. V was pared by 1 base and J by 8 bases, with 13 bases of the junction left unmatched. CDR3 length equals 17 residues. Sequenced here: peripheral blood, sampled 28 days after the second AZD1222 dose. V and J are TRBV7-6 and TRBJ1-4; 7 nucleotides align to TRBD1. This TCR derives from an adult who received the AZD1222 COVID-19 vaccine. CDR3 sequence reads: CASSLVAQGGWREKLFF. CDR3 nucleotide sequence: TGTGCCAGCAGCTTAGTCGCCCAGGGGGGGTGGCGAGAAAAACTGTTTTTT.